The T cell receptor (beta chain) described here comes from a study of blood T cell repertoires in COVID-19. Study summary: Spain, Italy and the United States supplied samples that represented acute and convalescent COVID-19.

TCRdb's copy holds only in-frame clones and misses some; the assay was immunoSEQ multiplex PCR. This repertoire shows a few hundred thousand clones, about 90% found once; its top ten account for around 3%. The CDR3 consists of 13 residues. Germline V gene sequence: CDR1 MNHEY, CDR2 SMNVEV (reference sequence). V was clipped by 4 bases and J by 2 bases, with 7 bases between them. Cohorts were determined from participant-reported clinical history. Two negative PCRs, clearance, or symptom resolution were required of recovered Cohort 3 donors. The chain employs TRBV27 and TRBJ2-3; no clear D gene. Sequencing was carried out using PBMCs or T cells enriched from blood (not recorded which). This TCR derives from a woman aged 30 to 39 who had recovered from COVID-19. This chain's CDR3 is CASSSSVTDTQYF. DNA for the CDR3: TGTGCCAGCAGTTCCTCAGTCACAGATACGCAGTATTTT.